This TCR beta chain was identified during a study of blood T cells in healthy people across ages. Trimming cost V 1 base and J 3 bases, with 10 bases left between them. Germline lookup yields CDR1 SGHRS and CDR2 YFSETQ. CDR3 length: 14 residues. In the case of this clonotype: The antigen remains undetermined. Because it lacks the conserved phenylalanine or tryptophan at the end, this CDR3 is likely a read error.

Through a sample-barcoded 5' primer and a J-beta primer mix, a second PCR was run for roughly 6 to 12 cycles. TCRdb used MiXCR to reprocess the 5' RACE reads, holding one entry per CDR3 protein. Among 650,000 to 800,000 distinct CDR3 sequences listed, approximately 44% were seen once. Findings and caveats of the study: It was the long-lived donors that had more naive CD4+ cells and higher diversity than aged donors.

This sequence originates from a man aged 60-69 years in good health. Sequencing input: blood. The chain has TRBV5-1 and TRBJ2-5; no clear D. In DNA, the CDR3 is TGCGCCAGCAGCTTGCTCATTGAAGAAGAGACCCAGTACATC. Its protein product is CASSLLIEEETQYI.